The 2 T cell receptor beta chains below come from one sample, sequenced in a study of blood T cell repertoires in COVID-19. The repertoire was sequenced with immunoSEQ multiplex PCR; TCRdb's copy has only in-frame clones and lacks some. The data hold over 55,000 clones, with 87% observed a single time. Sequenced: peripheral blood. The receptors originated from a man aged 50-60 years with active COVID-19.

This clone was counted between two and nine times. The V and J genes are TRBV6-6 and TRBJ1-3, with D maybe TRBD1 (6 bases). Between the trimmed V and J ends, which lost 7 bases and 0 bases, there was a span of 13 bases. The CDR3 contains 15 residues. From germline, CDR1 is MNHNY and CDR2 SVGAGI (reference sequence). This chain's CDR3 is CASKGEGGSGNTIYF. Written as DNA, the CDR3 is TGTGCCAGCAAGGGGGAGGGGGGCTCTGGAAACACCATATATTTT.

V usage is TRBV7-2 and J usage is TRBJ2-7; 7 bases align to TRBD2. CDR3 length: 14 amino acids. The junction had 8 bases not matched to a gene; V was cut back by 1 base and J by 8 bases. The germline V gene has CDR1 SGHTA and CDR2 FQGNSA. CDR3: CASSLDGLAAKQYF. The CDR3 DNA reads TGTGCCAGCAGCTTAGATGGGCTAGCGGCCAAGCAGTACTTC.